A single sample is the source of the 23 T cell receptor beta chains below, sequenced in a study of radiotherapy plus CTLA-4 blockade in lung cancer. The protocol was immunoSEQ multiplex PCR, while the TCRdb copy is restricted to in-frame clones and leaves out a portion. The table has some 66,000 clones, roughly four fifths seen once; the top ten hold roughly 4%. This material consisted of peripheral blood, taken from a patient treated with radiotherapy plus ipilimumab. These receptor sequences come from a human donor with non-small cell lung cancer who had a partial response to radiotherapy plus ipilimumab.

This chain links TRBV5-1 with TRBJ2-7; D is undetermined. V lost 2 bases and J 0 bases, leaving 6 bases between the germline ends. The germline gives CDR1 SGHRS, CDR2 YFSETQ. The CDR3 extends over 13 amino acids. The CDR3 protein is CASSLQSSYEQYF. The CDR3 nucleotides read TGCGCCAGCAGCTTACAATCCTCCTACGAGCAGTACTTC. Based on the CDR3 plus reference TRBV5-1 and TRBJ2-7, the full variable domain is KAGVTQTPRYLIKTRGQQVTLSCSPISGHRSVSWYQQTPGQGLQFLFEYFSETQRNKGNFPGRFSGRQFSNSRSEMNVSTLELGDSALYLCASSLQSSYEQYFGPGTRLTVT.

This sequence joins TRBV10-3 and TRBJ2-7; D perhaps matches TRBD1 (5 bases). V was pared by 7 bases and J by 1 base, with 11 bases between. Germline CDR1 ENHRY, CDR2 SYGVKD. The CDR3 sequence is 13 residues long. The CDR3 DNA reads TGTGCCATCAACACAGGTTCATCCTACGAGCAGTACTTC. Translating it yields CAINTGSSYEQYF.

The V call is TRBV11-2, the J call TRBJ1-1; no reliable D call. CDR1 is SGHAT, CDR2 FQNNGV, per germline. The CDR3 has 13 residues. With 2 bases removed from V and 1 base from J, the gap between germline ends came to 5 bases. The CDR3 protein is CASSLSGNTEAFF. CDR3 nucleotides: TGTGCCAGCAGCTTAAGCGGGAACACTGAAGCTTTCTTT.

This clone was found once. This chain joins TRBV4-2 and TRBJ2-1; 13 bases map to TRBD2. CDR3 length: 18 residues. The germline CDR1 and CDR2 sequences are LGHNA and YNFKEQ. The V and J ends lost 0 bases and 7 bases, in that order; junction bases with no gene match: 9. The CDR3 region has the DNA TGTGCCAGCAGCCAAGATGGAACTAGCGGGAGGGTGGGGAATGAGCAGTTCTTC. Its protein is CASSQDGTSGRVGNEQFF.

A few counts support this clone. This chain joins TRBV30 and TRBJ2-2; 9 nucleotides align to TRBD2. The CDR3 runs to 15 residues. Germline loops: CDR1 GTSNPN, CDR2 SVGIG (reference sequence). The ends lost 2 bases at V and 5 bases at J; junction bases unmatched: 6. The DNA of the CDR3 is TGTGCCTGGAGTATAGCGGGAGAGAGAACCGGGGAGCTGTTTTTT. It yields the protein CAWSIAGERTGELFF.

V gene TRBV5-1 combines with J gene TRBJ2-6; D ambiguous. The CDR3 is made up of 15 amino acids. Per germline, CDR1 SGHRS and CDR2 YFSETQ. V lost 2 bases, J lost 2 bases, and 8 bases lay in between. The CDR3 reads CASSLTTPGANVLTF. In nucleotides, the CDR3 is TGCGCCAGCAGCTTAACCACTCCTGGGGCCAACGTCCTGACTTTC.

The V gene is TRBV7-2, the J gene TRBJ2-7; tentatively, D is TRBD1 (5 bases). The CDR3 sequence is 13 residues long. V lost 5 bases and J lost 5, with 13 bases in between. Germline CDR1 is SGHTA and CDR2 is FQGNSA. The CDR3 coding sequence is TGTGCCAGCAGCCTCATAGCAGGGAACGAGCAGTACTTC. Translated: CASSLIAGNEQYF.

The chain carries TRBV30 and TRBJ2-6, with 7 positions matching TRBD1. The CDR3 runs 15 residues. V lost 5 bases and J lost 2; bases outside the gene matches: 6. CDR1 and CDR2 (germline): GTSNPN, SVGIG (reference sequence). CDR3 bases: TGTGCCTGGGACAGGGCGCTAACTGGGGCCAACGTCCTGACTTTC. It codes for CAWDRALTGANVLTF.

The V gene is TRBV5-1, the J gene TRBJ2-5; weak D call: TRBD1 (6 bases). Germline CDR1 is SGHRS and CDR2 is YFSETQ. The CDR3 length is 13 residues. Trimming left V 0 bases short and J 4 bases short, with 7 bases between. The CDR3 DNA sequence: TGCGCCAGCAGCTTGGGAGGGGGAGAGACCCAGTACTTC. Its protein product is CASSLGGGETQYF.

Concerning this clone itself: Other DNA sequences within the sample encode an identical CDR3. The V call is TRBV9, the J call TRBJ2-3; weak D call: TRBD2 (6 bases). This CDR3 is built from 14 residues. The V end lost 2 bases, the J end lost 0 bases, and 7 bases lay between the germline ends. Germline lookup yields CDR1 SGDLS and CDR2 YYNGEE. Written as DNA, the CDR3 is TGTGCCAGCAGCGTTAGCGGAAGCACAGATACGCAGTATTTT. Translation gives CASSVSGSTDTQYF.

This chain connects TRBV28 to TRBJ2-7; 12 bases agree with TRBD2. The CDR3 consists of 15 residues. CDR1 and CDR2 (germline): MDHEN, SYDVKM. V dropped 3 bases and J dropped 9; count of bases not matched to a gene: 9. DNA of the CDR3: TGTGCCAGCAGTTTGTGGGCTAGCGGGAGGGGTGGGCAGTACTTC. It specifies CASSLWASGRGGQYF.

The V gene is TRBV5-4, the J gene TRBJ1-4, with 7 bases identical to TRBD1. The CDR3 is 15 amino acids. Per germline, CDR1 SGHNT and CDR2 YYREEE (reference sequence). V trimming: 4 bases; J trimming: 5 bases; junction bases outside the gene matches: 8. CDR3 nucleotide sequence: TGTGCCAGCAGCGCACAGACAGGGCGAAATGAAAAACTGTTTTTT. Amino acid sequence: CASSAQTGRNEKLFF.

The chain employs TRBV6-1 and TRBJ1-1; 7 bases match TRBD1. The CDR3 spans 14 residues. Per the germline V gene, CDR1 is MNHNS and CDR2 is SASEGT. J gave up 4 bases and V 6 bases, and 8 bases lay outside the gene matches. The CDR3 reads CASSRSQGITEAFF. CDR3 coding DNA: TGTGCCAGCAGCCGTTCACAGGGGATCACTGAAGCTTTCTTT.

This clone was counted a few times. V is TRBV5-5 and J is TRBJ1-1; 10 bases line up with TRBD1. The length of the CDR3 is 14 residues. CDR1 SGHKS and CDR2 YYEKEE come from the germline V gene (reference sequence). V was pared by 3 bases and J by 5 bases, with 4 bases of the junction left unmatched. The CDR3 DNA is TGTGCCAGCAGCTCGACAGGGGGCTGGACTGAAGCTTTCTTT. Translation: CASSSTGGWTEAFF.

The chain carries TRBV5-1 and TRBJ1-3, with D uncertain. The length of the CDR3 is 15 residues. V lost 4 bases, J lost 0 bases, and 11 bases lay in between. Germline V gene sequence: CDR1 SGHRS, CDR2 YFSETQ. The CDR3 protein is CASSGDGSSGNTIYF. In DNA form, the CDR3 reads TGCGCCAGCAGCGGTGACGGGAGCTCTGGAAACACCATATATTTT.

The rearrangement links TRBV2 to TRBJ2-5, with D uncertain. Germline V CDR1 and CDR2: SNHLY, FYNNEI. The CDR3 length is 14 residues. V lost 4 bases, J lost 1 base, and 10 bases lay in between. The CDR3 DNA is TGTGCCAGCAGTGTAAGAGGAGTCCAAGAGACCCAGTACTTC. This translates into CASSVRGVQETQYF. Full variable domain (outside the CDR3, taken from reference TRBV2 and TRBJ2-5): EPEVTQTPSHQVTQMGQEVILRCVPISNHLYFYWYRQILGQKVEFLVSFYNNEISEKSEIFDDQFSVERPDGSNFTLKIRSTKLEDSAMYFCASSVRGVQETQYFGPGTRLLVL.

This chain links TRBV7-3 with TRBJ2-3, with D possibly TRBD2 on 5 matching bases. Looked up from germline, CDR1 is SGHTA and CDR2 is FQGTGA. The length of the CDR3 is 15 residues. The V and J ends lost 4 bases and 0 bases respectively, with 11 bases between them. The CDR3 coding sequence is TGTGCCAGCAGCTGGACTTCCCATAGCACAGATACGCAGTATTTT. Its translation is CASSWTSHSTDTQYF.

This clone has only one observation. The chain employs TRBV5-1 and TRBJ2-5, with 11 bases lining up with TRBD1. J was trimmed by 5 bases and V by 4 bases; bases with no gene match: 13. The CDR3 extends over 17 amino acids. Germline lookup yields CDR1 SGHRS and CDR2 YFSETQ. CDR3 coding DNA: TGCGCCAGCAGCCCCGGCCCCGGACAGGGGGCGGGGGAGACCCAGTACTTC. Residues: CASSPGPGQGAGETQYF.

The chain is built from TRBV28 and TRBJ1-1; D is undetermined. This CDR3 region has 13 residues. V was pared by 4 bases and J by 5 bases, with 11 bases between. From germline, CDR1 is MDHEN and CDR2 SYDVKM. The CDR3 loop is CASSSVWRTEAFF. The CDR3 DNA reads as TGTGCCAGCAGTTCTGTATGGAGGACTGAAGCTTTCTTT.

This rearrangement joins TRBV5-1 to TRBJ2-5, with D possibly being TRBD2 (6 bases). CDR1 and CDR2 (germline): SGHRS, YFSETQ. Trimming shortened V by 7 bases and J by 5 bases, and 15 bases separated the two germline ends. The CDR3 contains 13 residues. CDR3 nucleotides: TGCGCCAGCGGGGAGGAGGGCGGGGAGACCCAGTACTTC. It specifies CASGEEGGETQYF.

The chain carries TRBV29-1 and TRBJ2-7; D perhaps matches TRBD2 (5 bases). Between the trimmed V and J ends, which lost 1 base and 3 bases, there was a span of 16 bases. This CDR3 spans 15 amino acids. Germline V gene sequence: CDR1 SQVTM, CDR2 ANQGSEA. The CDR3 sequence: CSVEGEGREDYEQYF. CDR3 nucleotide sequence: TGCAGCGTTGAAGGAGAGGGAAGGGAAGACTACGAGCAGTACTTC.

The gene calls are TRBV2 and TRBJ2-2, with D tentatively TRBD1 (5 bases). The length of the CDR3 is 15 residues. Germline CDR1 and CDR2: SNHLY and FYNNEI. The V end was cut by 8 bases, the J end by 0 bases, with 13 bases between. CDR3 in DNA: TGTGCCAGCCGCCCCGGACATACGAACACCGGGGAGCTGTTTTTT. Its translation: CASRPGHTNTGELFF.

The V and J genes are TRBV25-1 and TRBJ2-1; possibly TRBD2 for D (6 bases). Looked up from germline, CDR1 is MGHDK and CDR2 is SYGVNS. V was cut by 6 bases and J by 0 bases, with 12 bases left in between. The CDR3 is made up of 15 amino acids. CDR3: CASRRRESSYNEQFF. The CDR3 DNA sequence: TGTGCCAGCAGGCGACGGGAGAGCTCCTACAATGAGCAGTTCTTC.